Presented here are 27 T cell receptor beta chains from one specimen sequenced in a study of vaccination effects on CD4 cells after COVID-19. For these TCRs, the target antigens are not known. Profiled with immunoSEQ multiplex PCR; TCRdb holds only in-frame clones, not every one. The repertoire holds tens of thousands of clones, with more than 70% as singletons. Viral peptide pool expansion of antigen-specific CD4+ T cells preceded sequencing in the ViraFEST assay. Isolating CD4+ T cells followed less than 11 days of culture. All vaccine recipients tested negative for nucleocapsid antibodies and had never contracted SARS-CoV-2 infection. The material sequenced was CD4+ T cells from PBMCs cultured with HCoV-OC43 spike peptides, taken before COVID-19 vaccination. This sample's subset: HCoV-OC43 spike overlapping peptide pool stimulation. The receptors come from a human donor who received a COVID-19 vaccine.

The V and J genes are TRBV14 and TRBJ2-5; 7 bases agree with TRBD1. V was clipped by 7 bases and J by 7 bases; unmatched bases: 3. This CDR3 contains 11 residues. The V gene's germline CDR1 is SGHDN and CDR2 FVKESK. DNA for the CDR3: TGTGCCAGCACCTCAGGGGGGACCCAGTACTTC. The encoded protein is CASTSGGTQYF.

The chain links TRBV18 to TRBJ1-5; 11 bases fit TRBD1. Germline V CDR1 and CDR2: KGHSH, LQKENI. This CDR3 is built from 18 residues. The ends lost 0 bases at V and 1 base at J; junction bases unmatched: 5. As DNA, the CDR3 is TGTGCCAGCTCACCACCGGGACAGGGGGTTCTAAGCAATCAGCCCCAGCATTTT. It encodes CASSPPGQGVLSNQPQHF.

V gene TRBV5-1 combines with J gene TRBJ2-2; TRBD1 aligns across 7 bases. The CDR3 is 17 amino acids. The germline gives CDR1 SGHRS, CDR2 YFSETQ. The V segment lost 3 bases and the J segment 4 bases; nucleotides outside the gene matches: 12. In DNA, the CDR3 is TGCGCCAGCAGCTCATTACCCGACAGGGTCCGCACCGGGGAGCTGTTTTTT. Translating it yields CASSSLPDRVRTGELFF.

V and J are TRBV5-4 and TRBJ2-5; weak D call: TRBD1 (5 bases). The germline V gene has CDR1 SGHNT and CDR2 YYREEE (reference sequence). This CDR3 comprises 14 residues. V was shortened by 4 bases and J by 5 bases, with 15 bases between the two germline ends. The CDR3 DNA follows: TGTGCCAGCAGCCCACCAGGGTCCCCGGAGACCCAGTACTTC. Amino acids: CASSPPGSPETQYF.

The CDR3 region is CASSIWSAYGYTF. The CDR3 DNA reads as TGTGCCAGTAGTATCTGGTCGGCCTATGGCTACACCTTC. The rearrangement joins TRBV19 to TRBJ1-2; D unresolved. CDR3 size: 13 residues. Trimming left V 3 bases short and J 4 bases short, with 9 bases between. Germline V gene lookup returns CDR1 LNHDA and CDR2 SQIVND (reference sequence). Full variable domain (missing parts from reference TRBV19 and TRBJ1-2): DGGITQSPKYLFRKEGQNVTLSCEQNLNHDAMYWYRQDPGQGLRLIYYSQIVNDFQKGDIAEGYSVSREKKESFPLTVTSAQKNPTAFYLCASSIWSAYGYTFGSGTRLTVV.

This chain links TRBV5-5 with TRBJ1-1; D might be TRBD1 (5 bases). V was clipped by 5 bases and J by 3 bases, with 14 bases between them. The CDR3 is 14 residues long. Looked up from germline, CDR1 is SGHKS and CDR2 is YYEKEE (reference sequence). CDR3 region: CASRRGILDTEAFF. In DNA form, the CDR3 reads TGTGCCAGCAGAAGGGGCATTTTAGACACTGAAGCTTTCTTT.

The chain links TRBV24-1 to TRBJ2-2, with no clear D. The CDR3 totals 13 residues. Germline assignment: CDR1 KGHDR and CDR2 SFDVKD. The V gene lost 9 bases and the J gene lost 0 bases, with 7 bases spanning the gap. The CDR3 sequence: CATSKPNTGELFF. Written as DNA, the CDR3 is TGTGCCACCTCTAAACCGAACACCGGGGAGCTGTTTTTT.

The chain uses TRBV12-5 and TRBJ2-2, with D possibly TRBD2 on 5 matching bases. CDR3 size: 16 residues. Germline CDR1 is LGHNT and CDR2 is FRNRAP. Trimming left V 2 bases short and J 6 bases short, with 16 bases between. CDR3 nucleotides: TGTGCTAGTGGTTTGTCGCCGACTACTACAGCCGGGGAGCTGTTTTTT. It translates to CASGLSPTTTAGELFF.

The chain recombines TRBV19 with TRBJ1-3; 7 bases are a match to TRBD1. This CDR3 contains 15 residues. The germline V gene encodes CDR1 LNHDA and CDR2 SQIVND (reference sequence). J was trimmed by 0 bases and V by 7 bases; bases with no gene match: 6. The CDR3 loop is CASTRTGPSGNTIYF. CDR3 nucleotide sequence: TGTGCCAGTACCCGGACAGGACCCTCTGGAAACACCATATATTTT.

The chain couples TRBV19 to TRBJ2-7, with D perhaps TRBD1 (5 bases). Germline V gene lookup returns CDR1 LNHDA and CDR2 SQIVND (reference sequence). There are 14 residues in the CDR3. The germline V and J ends were trimmed by 9 bases and 0 bases, with 15 bases remaining between them. This CDR3 is CASSPGRGSYEQYV. DNA of the CDR3: TGTGCCAGCTCCCCAGGGCGCGGCTCCTACGAGCAGTACGTC.

As DNA, the CDR3 is TGTGCCAGCAGCTTGGGTCGGTATAGCACAGATACGCAGTATTTT. Residues: CASSLGRYSTDTQYF. The chain couples TRBV5-4 to TRBJ2-3; the D is unclear. This CDR3 is built from 15 residues. Germline V gene lookup returns CDR1 SGHNT and CDR2 YYREEE (reference sequence). Trimming pared 0 bases from V and 0 bases from J, leaving 8 bases between.

This chain uses TRBV19 with TRBJ1-5; D unclear. V was cut by 3 bases and J by 3 bases, with 12 bases left in between. Germline V gene data show CDR1 as LNHDA and CDR2 as SQIVND (reference sequence). This CDR3 is built from 15 residues. The DNA of the CDR3 is TGTGCCAGTAGTATCTGGGGAGACTTCAATCAGCCCCAGCATTTT. Encoded protein: CASSIWGDFNQPQHF.

The rearrangement joins TRBV5-4 to TRBJ2-3, with 15 nucleotides matching TRBD2. The V gene end was trimmed by 1 base and the J gene end by 6 bases; junction bases not matched to a gene: 3. The CDR3 consists of 16 residues. Germline V gene lookup returns CDR1 SGHNT and CDR2 YYREEE (reference sequence). CDR3 sequence (DNA): TGTGCCAGCAGCTTGCCTGGACTAGCGGGGGGGGATACGCAGTATTTT. Its protein is CASSLPGLAGGDTQYF.

The V and J genes are TRBV28 and TRBJ1-5; no definite D call. The ends were cut back, 7 bases at V and 4 bases at J, with 8 bases in the middle. The germline CDR1 and CDR2 sequences are MDHEN and SYDVKM. The CDR3 has 12 residues. CDR3 loop: CASKGGNQPQHF. As DNA, the CDR3 is TGTGCCAGCAAGGGCGGGAATCAGCCCCAGCATTTT.

The rearrangement uses TRBV24-1 and TRBJ2-3; 10 bases match TRBD2. This CDR3 contains 15 residues. Germline V gene lookup returns CDR1 KGHDR and CDR2 SFDVKD. V was pared by 3 bases and J by 7 bases, with 6 bases of the junction left unmatched. The chain's CDR3 is CATSDPGTSDHTQYF. The DNA for the CDR3 is TGTGCCACCAGTGATCCCGGGACTAGCGATCATACGCAGTATTTT.

Note on this clone: Other DNA sequences in this specimen translate into the identical CDR3. The chain has TRBV12-3 or TRBV12-4 and TRBJ1-5; D is unresolved. The CDR3 sequence is 13 residues long. V lost 2 bases to trimming and J lost 1 base, with 3 bases between them. CDR3 amino acids: CASSLSSNQPQHF. The CDR3 DNA follows: TGTGCCAGCAGTTTAAGCAGCAATCAGCCCCAGCATTTT.

This clone was found a few times. The genes are TRBV27 and TRBJ1-6; unclear D gene. The CDR3 totals 15 residues. Germline V CDR1 and CDR2: MNHEY, SMNVEV (reference sequence). Trimming took off 3 bases at V and 10 bases at J, with 16 bases between the two ends. The CDR3: CASSFGPLADSPLHF. The CDR3 DNA follows: TGTGCCAGCAGTTTTGGGCCATTGGCGGACTCACCCCTCCACTTT.

There are a few counts of this clone. This chain uses TRBV5-4 with TRBJ1-2; TRBD1 aligns across 7 bases. V lost 7 bases, J lost 6 bases, and 12 bases stayed unmatched. The CDR3 totals 14 residues. The germline gives CDR1 SGHNT, CDR2 YYREEE (reference sequence). The CDR3 protein is CASATRGQANGYTF. The CDR3 coding sequence is TGTGCCAGCGCCACACGAGGACAGGCAAATGGCTACACCTTC. The entire variable domain, with the rest obtained from reference TRBV5-4 and TRBJ1-2, is as follows: ETGVTQSPTHLIKTRGQQVTLRCSSQSGHNTVSWYQQALGQGPQFIFQYYREEENGRGNFPPRFSGLQFPNYSSELNVNALELDDSALYLCASATRGQANGYTFGSGTRLTVV.

This clone was observed a few times. V usage is TRBV10-1 and J usage is TRBJ1-2; TRBD1 aligns across 8 bases. The V and J ends lost 6 bases and 6 bases, in that order; junction bases with no gene match: 6. Germline assignment: CDR1 WNHNN and CDR2 SYGVQD (reference sequence). This CDR3 contains 13 residues. CDR3 in DNA: TGCGCCAGCAGCCTCGGGACAGGACATGGCTACACCTTC. Encoded protein: CASSLGTGHGYTF.

This sequence joins TRBV30 and TRBJ2-5; D gene ambiguous. Germline V gene data show CDR1 as GTSNPN and CDR2 as SVGIG (reference sequence). The CDR3 length is 13 residues. The ends were cut back, 2 bases at V and 6 bases at J, with 13 bases in the middle. This CDR3 reads CAWSTLGGKTQYF. CDR3 nucleotide sequence: TGTGCCTGGAGTACGCTTGGTGGCAAGACCCAGTACTTC.

CDR3 in amino acids: CASSEGRPKNTGELFF. The CDR3 bases are TGTGCCAGCAGTGAAGGGAGACCAAAGAACACCGGGGAGCTGTTTTTT. This chain connects TRBV6-1 to TRBJ2-2; D remains unclear. CDR3 length: 16 residues. Germline assignment: CDR1 MNHNS and CDR2 SASEGT. Trimming stripped 1 base from V and 1 base from J, with 10 bases between.

This clone was counted between two and nine times. This rearrangement joins TRBV4-1 to TRBJ2-1; D possibly corresponds to TRBD2 (5 bases). The V and J ends lost 3 bases and 3 bases respectively, with 12 bases between them. The germline V gene encodes CDR1 MGHRA and CDR2 YSYEKL. The CDR3 consists of 15 residues. CDR3 nucleotides: TGCGCCAGCAGCCATGCCGACCGGGACTACAATGAGCAGTTCTTC. Amino acid sequence: CASSHADRDYNEQFF.

This sequence joins TRBV6-1 and TRBJ2-7, with 8 bases that match TRBD1. Trimming took 2 bases from V and 3 from J; bases not matched to a gene: 3. CDR3 length: 14 residues. Germline CDR1 reads MNHNS; CDR2 reads SASEGT. This CDR3 is CASSERTGFYEQYV. The CDR3 bases are TGTGCCAGCAGTGAAAGGACAGGGTTCTACGAGCAGTACGTC.

CDR3 loop: CASIGTANTGELFF. The DNA of the CDR3 is TGTGCCAGCATAGGGACAGCGAACACCGGGGAGCTGTTTTTT. The V gene is TRBV2, the J gene TRBJ2-2; 7 bases map to TRBD1. J lost 0 bases, V lost 7 bases, and 2 bases had no gene match. Germline V gives CDR1 SNHLY, CDR2 FYNNEI. The CDR3 covers 14 residues.

The chain carries TRBV23-1 and TRBJ1-2; D not certain. TRBV23-1 is noted as an ORF with a role that remains uncertain. With 2 bases removed from V and 5 bases from J, the gap between germline ends came to 12 bases. The CDR3 is made up of 14 amino acids. This CDR3 is CASSQSERLYGYTF. CDR3 nucleotide sequence: TGCGCCAGCAGTCAAAGTGAGAGGCTATATGGCTACACCTTC.

The chain is built from TRBV28 and TRBJ2-3; 7 nucleotides line up with TRBD2. This CDR3 spans 12 amino acids. The germline gives CDR1 MDHEN, CDR2 SYDVKM. CDR3 amino acids: CGSGDLTDTQYF. DNA of the CDR3: TGTGGGAGCGGGGATCTCACAGATACGCAGTATTTT.

This CDR3 reads CASSELVGVTGELFF. The CDR3 bases are TGTGCCAGCAGTGAACTCGTGGGGGTTACCGGGGAGCTGTTTTTT. This rearrangement joins TRBV2 to TRBJ2-2, with D perhaps matching TRBD1 or TRBD2 (5 bases each). Looked up from germline, CDR1 is SNHLY and CDR2 is FYNNEI. Trimming left V 2 bases short and J 5 bases short, with 12 bases between. This CDR3 comprises 15 residues.